The 15 T cell receptor beta chains below were found in one sample sequenced in a study of cytomegalovirus exposure and HLA in healthy donors. A multiplex PCR was run with 60 Vbeta primers and 13 Jbeta primers. The table came from immunoSEQ multiplex PCR; TCRdb's copy has only in-frame clones and leaves some out. In the table there are over 130,000 clones, approximately 80% of which are singletons. The sequenced sample consisted of PBMCs. Source of these receptors: a man aged 45-65 years in good health and CMV-seronegative.

The chain employs TRBV25-1 and TRBJ1-5; 7 bases match TRBD1. Germline V gene sequence: CDR1 MGHDK, CDR2 SYGVNS. The CDR3 contains 15 residues. V lost 6 bases and J lost 2; bases outside the gene matches: 7. CDR3 bases: TGTGCCAGCAGCAGCACCGGGACAGGCAATCAGCCCCAGCATTTT. Translating it yields CASSSTGTGNQPQHF. Drawing the rest from reference TRBV25-1 and TRBJ1-5, the complete variable domain is EADIYQTPRYLVIGTGKKITLECSQTMGHDKMYWYQQDPGMELHLIHYSYGVNSTEKGDLSSESTVSRIRTEHFPLTLESARPSHTSQYLCASSSTGTGNQPQHFGDGTRLSIL.

The chain combines TRBV19 with TRBJ2-1; D remains unclear. With 8 bases removed from V and 2 bases from J, the gap between germline ends came to 7 bases. Germline loops: CDR1 LNHDA, CDR2 SQIVND (reference sequence). CDR3 length: 12 amino acids. CDR3: CASGHTYNEQFF. CDR3 DNA sequence: TGTGCCAGTGGGCACACCTACAATGAGCAGTTCTTC.

The CDR3 DNA reads TGCACCAGCAGCGCCCAGGGGGCCCCTCATAGCAATCAGCCCCAGCATTTT. Its protein is CTSSAQGAPHSNQPQHF. The rearrangement joins TRBV1 to TRBJ1-5; the table's TRBD1 call for D was not verified on the DNA. TRBV1 has pseudogene status. CDR3 length: 17 residues.

V is TRBV5-6 and J is TRBJ2-7, with D possibly TRBD1 on 6 matching bases. With the DNA end fitting TRBJ2-1 better, the J assignment may be wrong. This CDR3 spans 11 amino acids. Germline CDR1 reads SGHDT; CDR2 reads YYEEEE. Here the CDR3 DNA reads TGTGCCAGCTCGCAGGGGTTTGAGCAGTTCTTC. Protein sequence: CASSQGFEQFF.

The rearrangement joins TRBV18 to TRBJ2-2; TRBD1 agrees at 9 bases. The CDR3 covers 15 residues. Trimming at V came to 3 bases and at J to 7 bases, leaving 6 bases not matched to a gene. Germline V gives CDR1 KGHSH, CDR2 LQKENI. CDR3 residues: CASSPRDRAVGELFF. CDR3 bases: TGTGCCAGCTCACCTCGGGACAGGGCTGTCGGGGAGCTGTTTTTT.

The chain uses TRBV7-9 and TRBJ1-1, with TRBD1 matching over 7 bases. The CDR3 loop spans 14 amino acids. V shed 1 base and J 3 bases; nucleotides not matched to a gene: 2. Germline V gene sequence: CDR1 SEHNR, CDR2 FQNEAQ (reference sequence). This chain's CDR3 is CASSLDQGDTEAFF. DNA of the CDR3: TGTGCCAGCAGCTTAGATCAGGGGGACACTGAAGCTTTCTTT.

This chain uses TRBV28 with TRBJ2-7, with D perhaps TRBD1 (6 bases). Germline V gene sequence: CDR1 MDHEN, CDR2 SYDVKM. V was trimmed by 2 bases and J by 4 bases, leaving 6 bases between them. The CDR3 spans 12 residues. The CDR3 is CASSLRGYEQYF. CDR3 DNA: TGTGCCAGCAGTTTAAGGGGGTACGAGCAGTACTTC.

This rearrangement joins TRBV30 to TRBJ1-2; D call uncertain. The CDR3 length is 12 residues. From germline, CDR1 is GTSNPN and CDR2 SVGIG (reference sequence). V was cut by 7 bases and J by 4 bases, with 13 bases left in between. The CDR3 loop reads CAYPEAGYGYTF. As DNA, the CDR3 is TGTGCCTACCCGGAGGCGGGCTATGGCTACACCTTC.

The chain couples TRBV5-1 to TRBJ2-1; unclear D gene. CDR1 and CDR2 (germline): SGHRS, YFSETQ. V dropped 4 bases and J dropped 6 bases, with 8 bases sitting between them. The CDR3 is made up of 12 amino acids. The CDR3: CASSRLANEQFF. The CDR3 DNA sequence: TGCGCCAGCAGCCGATTAGCCAATGAGCAGTTCTTC.

The CDR3 DNA follows: TGCGCCAGCAGACTCTCCGGGACAGAAAACTATGGCTACACCTTC. Amino acids: CASRLSGTENYGYTF. The chain recombines TRBV5-1 with TRBJ1-2; 7 positions match TRBD1. The length of the CDR3 is 15 residues. Trimming at V came to 5 bases and at J to 2 bases, leaving 9 bases not matched to a gene. In germline, CDR1 is SGHRS, CDR2 YFSETQ.

This clone was recorded a few times. The CDR3 here is CASRGNSYEQYF. CDR3 nucleotide sequence: TGTGCCAGCAGGGGCAACTCCTACGAGCAGTACTTC. The chain employs TRBV7-9 and TRBJ2-7; D remains unclear. CDR1 SEHNR and CDR2 FQNEAQ come from the germline V gene (reference sequence). V was clipped by 6 bases and J by 0 bases, with 6 bases between them. This CDR3 is 12 amino acids long. The full variable domain, with the rest looked up from reference TRBV7-9 and TRBJ2-7, is DTGVSQNPRHKITKRGQNVTFRCDPISEHNRLYWYRQTLGQGPEFLTYFQNEAQLEKSRLLSDRFSAERPKGSFSTLEIQRTEQGDSAMYLCASRGNSYEQYFGPGTRLTVT.

The count of this clone is one. This chain links TRBV5-1 with TRBJ1-3, with D maybe TRBD1 (5 bases). V lost 1 base and J lost 0, with 11 bases in between. Germline CDR1 reads SGHRS; CDR2 reads YFSETQ. CDR3 length: 16 residues. In DNA form, the CDR3 reads TGCGCCAGCAGCTTGTCAGACAGCGTCTCTGGAAACACCATATATTTT. It translates to CASSLSDSVSGNTIYF.

The CDR3 nucleotides are TGTGCCAGTAGTATAACAATGCCCTCTACAAGCGCTCTCTATGGCTACACCTTC. Its translation: CASSITMPSTSALYGYTF. The V gene is TRBV19, the J gene TRBJ1-2; D unresolved. Germline CDR1 and CDR2: LNHDA and SQIVND (reference sequence). The CDR3 is 18 amino acids. Trimming removed 2 bases from V and 4 bases from J, with 23 bases in between.

This clone was observed once. The chain couples TRBV7-9 to TRBJ1-5; D gene ambiguous. V was shortened by 3 bases and J by 3 bases, with 9 bases between the two germline ends. The CDR3 is 14 residues long. Germline V gene sequence: CDR1 SEHNR, CDR2 FQNEAQ (reference sequence). The CDR3 spells CASSLGGDNQPQHF. DNA of the CDR3: TGTGCCAGCAGCTTGGGAGGTGACAATCAGCCCCAGCATTTT.

The DNA for the CDR3 is TGTGCCGCTTTCGATGGGACAGGGGACGAGCAGTACTTC. The encoded protein is CAAFDGTGDEQYF. This chain uses TRBV28 with TRBJ2-7; 10 bases agree with TRBD1. CDR1 and CDR2 from the germline V gene are MDHEN and SYDVKM. Trimming removed 11 bases from V and 5 bases from J; junction bases left unmatched: 9. There are 13 residues in the CDR3. Together with reference TRBV28 and TRBJ2-7, the CDR3 gives the full variable domain: DVKVTQSSRYLVKRTGEKVFLECVQDMDHENMFWYRQDPGLGLRLIYFSYDVKMKEKGDIPEGYSVSREKKERFSLILESASTNQTSMYLCAAFDGTGDEQYFGPGTRLTVT.